The 7 T cell receptor beta chains listed next were all sequenced from one sample in a study of cytomegalovirus exposure and HLA in healthy donors. Produced via immunoSEQ multiplex PCR; TCRdb's table is partial and in-frame only. The profile shows about 150,000 clones, approximately 91% of them singletons. The specimen was PBMCs. The origin of the receptors is a young woman in good health and CMV-seropositive.

This clone was observed a single time. The V gene is TRBV5-4, the J gene TRBJ2-3; D gene ambiguous. V gave up 0 bases and J gave up 0 bases, with 8 bases separating them. CDR1 is SGHNT and CDR2 is YYREEE in the germline V gene (reference sequence). This CDR3 spans 15 amino acids. In DNA form, the CDR3 reads TGTGCCAGCAGCTTGGAGACGGAGAGCACAGATACGCAGTATTTT. Amino acids: CASSLETESTDTQYF.

V and J are TRBV28 and TRBJ2-5; 14 bases line up with TRBD2. V was pared by 3 bases and J by 4 bases, with 4 bases of the junction left unmatched. The germline V gene has CDR1 MDHEN and CDR2 SYDVKM. This CDR3 contains 16 residues. As DNA, the CDR3 is TGTGCCAGCAGTTTCGGGACTAGCGGGAGAGGAGAGACCCAGTACTTC. Its translation: CASSFGTSGRGETQYF. The full variable domain, with the rest looked up from reference TRBV28 and TRBJ2-5, is DVKVTQSSRYLVKRTGEKVFLECVQDMDHENMFWYRQDPGLGLRLIYFSYDVKMKEKGDIPEGYSVSREKKERFSLILESASTNQTSMYLCASSFGTSGRGETQYFGPGTRLLVL.

The chain couples TRBV19 to TRBJ2-5; 8 bases agree with TRBD1. The CDR3 runs to 15 residues. V was pared by 3 bases and J by 2 bases, with 5 bases of the junction left unmatched. Germline CDR1 reads LNHDA; CDR2 reads SQIVND (reference sequence). This chain's CDR3 is CASSIRTGGQETQYF. The CDR3 nucleotides are TGTGCCAGTAGTATTCGAACAGGGGGGCAAGAGACCCAGTACTTC.

The chain uses TRBV30 and TRBJ2-7; D is possibly TRBD1 (6 bases). The V gene lost 4 bases and the J gene lost 6 bases, with 19 bases spanning the gap. This CDR3 is built from 14 residues. The germline V gene encodes CDR1 GTSNPN and CDR2 SVGIG (reference sequence). CDR3 residues: CAWTPANSQGEQYF. CDR3 bases: TGTGCCTGGACACCCGCAAACTCACAGGGCGAGCAGTACTTC.

V gene TRBV30 combines with J gene TRBJ2-3; 10 bases align to TRBD2. Looked up from germline, CDR1 is GTSNPN and CDR2 is SVGIG (reference sequence). With 3 bases clipped from V and 2 bases from J, the junction kept 5 bases outside the gene matches. The CDR3 contains 15 residues. The CDR3 reads CAWRGTSGDTDTQYF. In DNA form, the CDR3 reads TGTGCCTGGAGGGGAACTAGCGGGGACACAGATACGCAGTATTTT. The full variable domain, its missing parts supplied by reference TRBV30 and TRBJ2-3, is SQTIHQWPATLVQPVGSPLSLECTVEGTSNPNLYWYRQAAGRGLQLLFYSVGIGQISSEVPQNLSASRPQDRQFILSSKKLLLSDSGFYLCAWRGTSGDTDTQYFGPGTRLTVL.

The chain has TRBV18 and TRBJ1-1; the D gene is possibly TRBD1 (6 bases). Germline V CDR1 and CDR2: KGHSH, LQKENI. The CDR3 contains 15 residues. Trimming removed 2 bases at V and 1 base at J, with 11 bases between. CDR3 in amino acids: CASSPGTGSNTEAFF. The CDR3, as DNA: TGTGCCAGCTCACCAGGAACAGGGTCGAACACTGAAGCTTTCTTT.

This clone has a single count. The chain recombines TRBV12-5 with TRBJ2-1, with D perhaps matching TRBD1 (6 bases). The CDR3 is 14 amino acids. The V gene lost 0 bases and the J gene lost 4 bases, with 7 bases spanning the gap. Germline lookup yields CDR1 LGHNT and CDR2 FRNRAP. The CDR3 coding sequence is TGTGCTAGTGGTTTGGTTGGACAGTACAATGAGCAGTTCTTC. This translates into CASGLVGQYNEQFF.